Presented here are 3 T cell receptor beta chains from one specimen sequenced in a study of shared clonotypes between healthy human individuals. The method was immunoSEQ multiplex PCR; TCRdb's version includes in-frame clones alone and lacks a portion of them. Here the sample spans 1 million to 1.2 million clones, approximately 80% being singletons. Sequencing input: memory CD4+ T cells from PBMCs. Subset in this sample: CD45RA-negative fraction. The receptor source for this set is a man aged 18 to 30 in good health. Some clones in this sample may be carry-over from other donors' samples.

The chain uses TRBV5-4 and TRBJ2-2, with D hard to call. V was trimmed by 4 bases and J by 1 base, leaving 11 bases between them. Germline-derived CDR1 and CDR2 are SGHNT and YYREEE (reference sequence). CDR3 length equals 15 residues. CDR3 in amino acids: CASSAINKNTGELFF. In DNA, the CDR3 is TGTGCCAGCAGCGCGATAAACAAGAACACCGGGGAGCTGTTTTTT.

The chain is built from TRBV5-1 and TRBJ1-2; perhaps TRBD1 as D (6 bases). The CDR3 runs to 13 residues. CDR1 and CDR2 from the germline V gene are SGHRS and YFSETQ. The V and J ends lost 4 bases and 4 bases respectively, with 11 bases between them. The CDR3 sequence: CASSPDSTYGYTF. The DNA for the CDR3 is TGCGCCAGCAGCCCGGACAGCACCTATGGCTACACCTTC.

The chain recombines TRBV4-2 with TRBJ1-4; D remains unclear. V lost 0 bases and J 5 bases, leaving 7 bases between the germline ends. This CDR3 is 14 amino acids long. Looked up from germline, CDR1 is LGHNA and CDR2 is YNFKEQ. In nucleotides, the CDR3 is TGTGCCAGCAGCCAAGACGGCAGCAATGAAAAACTGTTTTTT. Its translation is CASSQDGSNEKLFF.